Each of the 27 T cell receptor beta chains below was sequenced from the same sample in a study of T cells in Graves' hyperthyroidism and ophthalmopathy. Amplification of TCR beta CDR3 regions used RNA as the template. TCR CDR3 underwent first-round RT-PCR with the HTBI primer set. TCRdb fed the multiplex PCR reads into MiXCR, producing one record per CDR3 protein. The sample includes 300,000 to 400,000 distinct CDR3 sequences, around 14% of them seen just once. Sequencing was carried out using blood. The receptors were gathered from a woman aged 25 to 45 with Graves' hyperthyroidism.

This clonotype was counted many times. The V gene is TRBV2, the J gene TRBJ2-1; possible D gene TRBD2, 6 bases. The CDR3 loop spans 15 amino acids. V gave up 9 bases and J gave up 0 bases, with 15 bases separating them. Germline V gene data show CDR1 as SNHLY and CDR2 as FYNNEI. As DNA, the CDR3 is TGTGCCAGTGCTAGCGCCTACAGCTCCTACAATGAGCAGTTCTTC. It yields the protein CASASAYSSYNEQFF.

This clonotype was observed at least ten times. CDR3 loop: CASRTLGGTGELFF. The CDR3 DNA reads TGTGCCAGCCGCACCTTGGGGGGCACCGGGGAGCTGTTTTTT. V usage is TRBV27 and J usage is TRBJ2-2; tentatively, D is TRBD2 (6 bases). CDR1 and CDR2 from the germline V gene are MNHEY and SMNVEV (reference sequence). CDR3 length: 14 residues. Trimming took off 8 bases at V and 4 bases at J, with 14 bases between the two ends.

This clonotype showed up many times. V usage is TRBV9 and J usage is TRBJ2-3; D is perhaps TRBD1 or TRBD2 (5 bases each). The CDR3 spans 13 residues. Between the trimmed V and J ends, which lost 6 bases and 0 bases, there was a span of 8 bases. The germline gives CDR1 SGDLS, CDR2 YYNGEE. The CDR3 spells CASTGGSTDTQYF. The CDR3, as DNA: TGTGCCAGCACTGGGGGAAGCACAGATACGCAGTATTTT.

This clonotype has a count of ten or more. This chain connects TRBV28 to TRBJ1-1; D is undetermined. The CDR3 is made up of 12 amino acids. Germline V gene lookup returns CDR1 MDHEN and CDR2 SYDVKM. Trimming stripped 4 bases from V and 3 bases from J, with 6 bases between. CDR3 amino acids: CASSSKHTEAFF. CDR3 DNA: TGTGCCAGCAGTTCGAAGCACACTGAAGCTTTCTTT.

This clonotype has a count of ten or more. This sequence joins TRBV7-2 and TRBJ2-7; 7 bases are a match to TRBD2. V lost 2 bases to trimming and J lost 5 bases; unmatched junction nucleotides: 9. From germline, CDR1 is SGHTA and CDR2 FQGNSA. This CDR3 spans 15 amino acids. The CDR3 loop reads CASSLFHLAEHEQYF. The CDR3 DNA follows: TGTGCCAGCAGCTTATTCCACCTAGCGGAGCACGAGCAGTACTTC. The complete variable domain, with remaining parts taken from reference TRBV7-2 and TRBJ2-7, reads GAGVSQSPSNKVTEKGKDVELRCDPISGHTALYWYRQSLGQGLEFLIYFQGNSAPDKSGLPSDRFSAERTGGSVSTLTIQRTQQEDSAVYLCASSLFHLAEHEQYFGPGTRLTVT.

About this clonotype itself: This may come from a read error, since a much larger clone is one base off. The V call is TRBV5-1, the J call TRBJ1-1, with no clear D. The CDR3 extends over 13 amino acids. Germline V CDR1 and CDR2: SGHRS, YFSETQ. The CDR3 nucleotides are TGCGCCAGCACCCTATCGGTGAACACTGAAGCTTGCTTT. Translating it yields CASTLSVNTEACF.

This clonotype was found many times. The chain employs TRBV6-1 and TRBJ1-1; 7 nucleotides align to TRBD1. Germline trimming cut 2 bases from V and 2 bases from J; bases unmatched to any gene: 5. This CDR3 is 15 amino acids long. CDR1 and CDR2 from the germline V gene are MNHNS and SASEGT. CDR3 residues: CASSELGQSNTEAFF. CDR3 coding DNA: TGTGCCAGCAGTGAATTGGGACAGAGCAACACTGAAGCTTTCTTT.

This clonotype appeared a few times. V is TRBV14 and J is TRBJ2-2; unclear D gene. Germline CDR1 reads SGHDN; CDR2 reads FVKESK. Trimming left V 0 bases short and J 8 bases short, with 10 bases between. This CDR3 contains 14 residues. The CDR3 coding sequence is TGTGCCAGCAGCCAAGATCTATTAGCTGGGGAGCTGTTTTTT. Its translation is CASSQDLLAGELFF.

This clonotype was recorded at least ten times. The chain carries TRBV18 and TRBJ2-7, with 10 nucleotides matching TRBD2. Germline CDR1 and CDR2: KGHSH and LQKENI. The CDR3 extends over 15 amino acids. The J segment lost 4 bases and the V segment lost 3 bases, leaving 6 bases of the junction unmatched. CDR3 nucleotide sequence: TGTGCCAGCTCACCCACGGGACTAGCGATGTACGAGCAGTACTTC. Its protein product is CASSPTGLAMYEQYF.

This clonotype turned up a few times. The chain joins TRBV5-1 to TRBJ1-4; TRBD1 might be the D (5 bases). V was cut by 4 bases and J by 5 bases, with 15 bases left in between. Germline V gives CDR1 SGHRS, CDR2 YFSETQ. This CDR3 spans 15 amino acids. CDR3 nucleotide sequence: TGCGCCAGCAGCCTCGGGACGGCCGCAAATGAAAAACTGTTTTTT. Translated, it gives CASSLGTAANEKLFF.

In this sample, this clonotype turned up a few times. The chain carries TRBV5-5 and TRBJ2-1; D is possibly TRBD1 (6 bases). The length of the CDR3 is 12 residues. From germline, CDR1 is SGHKS and CDR2 YYEKEE (reference sequence). Deletions cut 3 bases from V and 10 bases from J, with 11 bases between. In DNA, the CDR3 is TGTGCCAGCAGCTCACAGGGTGCAGAGCAGTTCTTC. Protein product: CASSSQGAEQFF.

This clonotype was seen at least ten times. The CDR3 DNA follows: TGTGCCACCGGGCAAGGTCTGAATGAGCAGTTCTTC. Amino acids: CATGQGLNEQFF. V usage is TRBV24-1 and J usage is TRBJ2-1; no firm D call. Germline values: CDR1 KGHDR, CDR2 SFDVKD. This CDR3 comprises 12 residues. Trimming took 9 bases from V and 7 from J, leaving 12 bases between them.

The chain links TRBV30 to TRBJ1-3; 7 nucleotides align to TRBD1. Germline lookup yields CDR1 GTSNPN and CDR2 SVGIG (reference sequence). The V gene end was trimmed by 3 bases and the J gene end by 0 bases; junction bases not matched to a gene: 2. The CDR3 contains 14 residues. CDR3 DNA sequence: TGTGCCTGGAGACGGACAGGCTCTGGAAACACCATATATTTT. Translated: CAWRRTGSGNTIYF. The full variable domain, completed using reference TRBV30 and TRBJ1-3, is SQTIHQWPATLVQPVGSPLSLECTVEGTSNPNLYWYRQAAGRGLQLLFYSVGIGQISSEVPQNLSASRPQDRQFILSSKKLLLSDSGFYLCAWRRTGSGNTIYFGEGSWLTVV.

This clonotype has more than one count but fewer than ten. The chain combines TRBV19 with TRBJ1-2; a weak D match, TRBD1 (5 bases). V was trimmed by 6 bases and J by 6 bases, leaving 14 bases between them. Germline CDR1 and CDR2: LNHDA and SQIVND (reference sequence). This CDR3 region has 13 residues. Here the CDR3 reads CASSGQGRDGYTF. Written as DNA, the CDR3 is TGTGCCAGTAGCGGGCAGGGCAGGGATGGCTACACCTTC.

The chain employs TRBV4-1 and TRBJ1-4; D remains ambiguous. The CDR3 consists of 18 residues. Germline lookup yields CDR1 MGHRA and CDR2 YSYEKL. V lost 0 bases and J lost 10, with 24 bases in between. The CDR3 loop is CASSQDLIRPVRVGKLFF. In nucleotides, the CDR3 is TGCGCCAGCAGCCAAGATCTCATAAGGCCGGTTAGGGTCGGAAAACTGTTTTTT.

This clonotype has a handful of counts. The chain has TRBV30 and TRBJ1-1; D is unresolved. Trimming cost V 4 bases and J 7 bases, with 10 bases left between them. CDR3 length: 11 amino acids. Germline V gives CDR1 GTSNPN, CDR2 SVGIG (reference sequence). CDR3 nucleotide sequence: TGTGCCTGGATTGGACGGGATGAAGCTTTCTTT. This encodes CAWIGRDEAFF.

This rearrangement joins TRBV6-1 to TRBJ2-3, with D possibly TRBD2 on 6 matching bases. Trimming removed 5 bases at V and 5 bases at J, with 17 bases between. Germline CDR1 is MNHNS and CDR2 is SASEGT. The CDR3 loop spans 15 amino acids. CDR3 amino acids: CASSPGTHRGDTQYF. For the CDR3, the DNA is TGTGCCAGCAGTCCCGGGACTCACCGGGGAGATACGCAGTATTTT.

Ten or more counts support this clonotype. CDR3 nucleotides: TGTGCCAGCAAGCTAGGTCCCTACGAGCAGTACTTC. Its protein is CASKLGPYEQYF. This sequence joins TRBV28 and TRBJ2-7; unclear D gene. CDR1 and CDR2 from the germline V gene are MDHEN and SYDVKM. The CDR3 contains 12 residues. Trimming left V 7 bases short and J 2 bases short, with 9 bases between.

V gene TRBV30 combines with J gene TRBJ2-5, with TRBD2 as a possible D gene (6 bases). Germline assignment: CDR1 GTSNPN and CDR2 SVGIG (reference sequence). The CDR3 has 13 residues. The V gene lost 4 bases and the J gene lost 3 bases, with 12 bases spanning the gap. In nucleotides, the CDR3 is TGTGCCTGGACGGGGGTTCGAGAAGAGACCCAGTACTTC. Translating it yields CAWTGVREETQYF.

Only a few counts were recorded for this clonotype. J is TRBJ1-2 and V is TRBV12-3 or TRBV12-4, with D uncertain. The CDR3 is 14 residues long. V lost 7 bases, J lost 8 bases, and 20 bases lay in between. This chain's CDR3 is CASTTSPRGFGYTF. CDR3 nucleotides: TGTGCCAGCACCACATCCCCCCGGGGTTTCGGCTACACCTTC.

The genes are TRBV20-1 and TRBJ2-1, with D possibly matching TRBD2 (5 bases). Germline V gene lookup returns CDR1 DFQATT and CDR2 SNEGSKA (reference sequence). V was trimmed by 3 bases and J by 0 bases, leaving 9 bases between them. The CDR3 has 14 residues. The CDR3 DNA reads TGCAGTGCTAGCAGCGGCGACTCCTACAATGAGCAGTTCTTC. Translation gives CSASSGDSYNEQFF.

The V gene is TRBV5-4, the J gene TRBJ2-1; 11 positions agree with TRBD2. Germline CDR1 reads SGHNT; CDR2 reads YYREEE (reference sequence). CDR3 length: 16 residues. V trimming: 4 bases; J trimming: 6 bases; junction bases outside the gene matches: 9. The CDR3 bases are TGTGCCAGCAGCGAGCGTCCTAGCGGGAGGCCCAATGAGCAGTTCTTC. This gives the protein CASSERPSGRPNEQFF.

The chain couples TRBV5-1 to TRBJ2-7; TRBD2 matches at 8 bases. CDR1 is SGHRS, CDR2 YFSETQ, per germline. CDR3 size: 15 residues. Trimming took 1 base from V and 3 from J; bases not matched to a gene: 6. The CDR3 protein is CASSLTGGGFYEQYF. For the CDR3, the DNA is TGCGCCAGCAGCTTGACAGGCGGGGGGTTCTACGAGCAGTACTTC.

The chain combines TRBV29-1 with TRBJ2-7, with TRBD1 matching 7 bases. The ends lost 6 bases at V and 0 bases at J; junction bases unmatched: 8. Germline V lookup: CDR1 SQVTM, CDR2 ANQGSEA. This CDR3 has 14 residues. CDR3 in DNA: TGCAGCGTCACCGGGACAGCCAGCTCCTACGAGCAGTACTTC. Encoded protein: CSVTGTASSYEQYF.

This clonotype was seen at least ten times. The genes are TRBV25-1 and TRBJ2-3; D is undetermined. This CDR3 is 12 amino acids long. The V gene lost 4 bases and the J gene lost 6 bases, with 8 bases spanning the gap. Germline V CDR1 and CDR2: MGHDK, SYGVNS. The CDR3 sequence is CASSVVVDTQYF. DNA for the CDR3: TGTGCCAGCAGTGTAGTCGTGGATACGCAGTATTTT.

This clonotype occurred a few times. This chain joins TRBV2 and TRBJ2-1, with TRBD2 matching over 10 bases. Germline CDR1 SNHLY, CDR2 FYNNEI. With V trimmed by 5 bases and J by 6 bases, 4 bases remained unmatched. The CDR3 contains 14 residues. The CDR3 loop is CASSFPSGGNEQFF. As DNA, the CDR3 is TGTGCCAGCAGTTTTCCTAGCGGGGGCAATGAGCAGTTCTTC.

This clonotype has at least ten counts. The chain links TRBV20-1 to TRBJ2-3; D unclear. There are 14 residues in the CDR3. CDR1 DFQATT and CDR2 SNEGSKA come from the germline V gene (reference sequence). The V end was cut by 3 bases, the J end by 2 bases, with 12 bases between. In DNA form, the CDR3 reads TGCAGTGCTAGCGCGACGGACCACACAGATACGCAGTATTTT. It translates to CSASATDHTDTQYF.